This T cell receptor beta chain was recovered during a study of monozygotic twins with inflammatory bowel disease. Notes on the study in general: Repertoires of patients may have been made more variable by differing immunosuppressive treatments. No repertoire similarity difference was seen between concordant and discordant twins; power was possibly limited.

Germline V gene data show CDR1 as SGHTA and CDR2 as FQGNSA. The CDR3 covers 15 residues. Researchers collected 2 to 2.5 ml of blood per donor. On this clonotype itself: As yet, its antigen is unknown.

The unique tags termed UMIs, each holding a 6-nucleotide sample barcode, were added by means of template switching. No DNA is given; TCRdb re-called the 5' RACE reads and lists each CDR3 protein once. The sample data list 200,000 to 250,000 distinct CDR3 sequences. The TCR sequence derives from a human donor with ulcerative colitis or Crohn's disease, or a healthy co-twin of an affected twin (not recorded which). Sequenced input: blood. The chain carries TRBV7-2 and TRBJ1-1. The CDR3 region is CASSPSGLRGTEAFF.